A selection of T cell receptor beta chains follows, all from one sample in a study of blood T cells in healthy people across ages. TCRdb re-derived calls from the 5' RACE reads in MiXCR, one entry per CDR3 protein. This sample carries 1.5 million to 2 million distinct CDR3 sequences, about 28% of them seen once, and the ten largest clones take 7.7%. Sequences were obtained from blood. The receptors were gathered from a woman in her twenties or thirties in good health. Each CDR3 is given with its conserved first and last residue. D genes are given only for firm matches. Clone size is stated in some rows and not others, as once, few, many or a class when expanded.

size	V	J	D	CDR3	DNA
-	TRBV5-1	TRBJ2-5	TRBD2	CASSPGAGTPEETQYF	TGCGCCAGCAGCCCAGGAGCGGGGACTCCAGAAGAGACCCAGTACTTC
-	TRBV6-1	TRBJ1-2	-	CASREGQSYGYTF	TGTGCCAGCAGGGAAGGACAGAGCTATGGCTACACCTTC
-	TRBV30	TRBJ1-4	TRBD1	CAVDRDKTNEKLFF	TGTGCCGTAGACAGGGATAAAACTAATGAAAAACTGTTTTTT
-	TRBV7-9	TRBJ2-7	-	CASSLVGPNEQYF	TGTGCCAGCAGCTTAGTCGGCCCTAACGAGCAGTACTTC
few	TRBV5-6	TRBJ2-5	-	CASSAFRGAETQYF	TGTGCCAGCAGCGCTTTCAGGGGAGCCGAGACCCAGTACTTC
-	TRBV6-1	TRBJ2-3	TRBD2	CASARRTSGGVGLTDTQYF	TGTGCCAGCGCCCGAAGGACTAGCGGGGGGGTAGGTTTGACAGATACGCAGTATTTT
few	TRBV20-1	TRBJ2-1	TRBD2	CSARDLASGKSNEQFF	TGCAGTGCTAGAGATCTTGCTAGCGGAAAATCGAATGAGCAGTTCTTC
-	TRBV30	TRBJ1-5	-	CAWSEGQLAQPQHF	TGTGCCTGGAGTGAGGGTCAGTTGGCTCAGCCCCAGCATTTT
-	TRBV28	TRBJ2-5	-	CASSLGGMETQYF	TGTGCCAGCAGTTTAGGGGGGATGGAGACCCAGTACTTC
-	TRBV5-1	TRBJ2-1	TRBD2	CASSLGLAVPCNEQFF	TGCGCCAGCAGCTTGGGACTAGCGGTTCCTTGCAATGAGCAGTTCTTC
few	TRBV7-2	TRBJ2-1	TRBD2	CASSLTGTSGGTPYNEQFF	TGTGCCAGCAGCTTAACCGGGACTAGCGGGGGGACACCCTACAATGAGCAGTTCTTC
many	TRBV12-3/TRBV12-4	TRBJ2-7	-	CASSDGWSSYEQYF	TGTGCCAGCAGTGATGGGTGGAGCTCCTACGAGCAGTACTTC
many	TRBV11-2	TRBJ2-7	-	CASSPQGFHEQYF	TGTGCCAGCAGCCCACAGGGATTCCACGAGCAGTACTTC
many	TRBV7-9	TRBJ2-1	TRBD2	CASSGPGTSSPNEQFF	TGTGCCAGCAGCGGCCCCGGGACTAGCTCTCCCAATGAGCAGTTCTTC
-	TRBV6-1	TRBJ2-1	-	CASSDGGRFYNEQFF	TGTGCCAGCAGTGATGGCGGGCGGTTTTACAATGAGCAGTTCTTC
-	TRBV27	TRBJ1-1	TRBD1	CASRTPRLQGWTEAFF	TGTGCCAGCAGGACCCCCAGACTACAGGGGTGGACTGAAGCTTTCTTT
many	TRBV5-1	TRBJ2-1	TRBD2	CASSLEREDEQFF	TGCGCCAGCAGCTTGGAGCGGGAGGATGAGCAGTTCTTC
-	TRBV7-2	TRBJ2-2	TRBD2	CASSREGGELFF	TGTGCCAGCAGCCGGGAGGGCGGGGAGCTGTTTTTT
many	TRBV12-3/TRBV12-4	TRBJ2-5	-	CASSRSLQETQYF	TGTGCCAGCAGCCGGTCTCTCCAAGAGACCCAGTACTTC
once	TRBV30	TRBJ2-4	-	CAWSVLFMGRAAIQYF	TGTGCCTGGAGTGTACTCTTTATGGGGCGGGCGGCCATTCAGTACTTC
-	TRBV20-1	TRBJ1-5	-	CSARSGGGQPQHF	TGCAGTGCTAGGAGCGGGGGTGGGCAGCCCCAGCATTTT
few	TRBV7-9	TRBJ2-5	-	CASSLGGTSGTQYF	TGTGCCAGCAGCTTAGGAGGGACGAGCGGGACCCAGTACTTC
many	TRBV5-1	TRBJ2-3	-	CASSLAGSGPQDTQYF	TGCGCCAGCAGCTTGGCCGGTTCGGGGCCTCAGGATACGCAGTATTTT
-	TRBV28	TRBJ2-7	-	CASRQGSPAYEQYF	TGTGCCAGCAGGCAGGGCAGTCCAGCCTACGAGCAGTACTTC
-	TRBV20-1	TRBJ2-2	TRBD1	CSAHRDRGPGELFF	TGCAGTGCGCACCGGGACAGGGGGCCCGGGGAGCTGTTTTTT
many	TRBV6-2/TRBV6-3	TRBJ2-7	TRBD2	CASSATLAGASYEQYF	TGTGCCAGCAGCGCTACCCTAGCGGGGGCATCCTACGAGCAGTACTTC
-	TRBV2	TRBJ2-1	TRBD1	CASRGQGRGEQFF	TGTGCCAGCAGAGGACAGGGGCGGGGTGAGCAGTTCTTC
few	TRBV12-3/TRBV12-4	TRBJ2-7	-	CASSQHSAGPYEQYF	TGTGCCAGCAGCCAACATTCGGCGGGGCCCTACGAGCAGTACTTC
-	TRBV5-1	TRBJ2-5	TRBD1	CASSPAEGTEETQYF	TGCGCCAGCAGCCCAGCCGAGGGGACAGAAGAGACCCAGTACTTC
once	TRBV5-1	TRBJ2-1	-	CASRYVLGDNEQFF	TGCGCCAGCAGATACGTATTGGGGGACAATGAGCAGTTCTTC
-	TRBV2	TRBJ2-3	TRBD1	CASTLDGGQGFGTQYF	TGTGCCAGCACCCTAGACGGGGGACAGGGATTCGGTACGCAGTATTTT
-	TRBV29-1	TRBJ2-1	-	CSGASSNEQFF	TGCAGCGGCGCTAGTAGTAATGAGCAGTTCTTC
many	TRBV29-1	TRBJ2-4	-	CSVELSKNIQYF	TGCAGCGTTGAGCTGTCCAAAAACATTCAGTACTTC
-	TRBV5-5	TRBJ1-2	-	CASSLRGRGRPNYGYTF	TGTGCCAGCAGCTTAAGGGGTCGCGGCAGGCCTAACTATGGCTACACCTTC
-	TRBV27	TRBJ2-1	TRBD1	CASSQGQGAGEQFF	TGTGCCAGCAGCCAGGGACAGGGGGCGGGTGAGCAGTTCTTC
-	TRBV29-1	TRBJ2-1	TRBD2	CSVVAGFPGSYNEQFF	TGCAGCGTTGTAGCGGGGTTCCCCGGGTCCTACAATGAGCAGTTCTTC
-	TRBV6-6	TRBJ1-2	TRBD1	CASSPGQGAGGGYTF	TGTGCCAGCAGTCCGGGGCAGGGGGCAGGAGGTGGCTACACCTTC
-	TRBV10-3	TRBJ2-1	TRBD2	CAVSDGTSGRGEQFF	TGTGCCGTCAGTGATGGGACTAGCGGGAGAGGTGAGCAGTTCTTC
few	TRBV7-9	TRBJ2-1	-	CASSPRGTDNEQFF	TGTGCCAGCAGCCCAAGAGGCACGGACAATGAGCAGTTCTTC
many	TRBV28	TRBJ2-7	-	CASRARRGPYEQYF	TGTGCCAGCAGGGCACGGAGGGGGCCCTACGAGCAGTACTTC
few	TRBV5-1	TRBJ1-2	TRBD1	CASSRTGTGGDYGYTF	TGCGCCAGCAGCCGAACCGGGACAGGGGGGGACTATGGCTACACCTTC
-	TRBV7-2	TRBJ1-4	-	CANRPYQGATNEKLFF	TGTGCCAACAGACCTTATCAGGGTGCAACTAATGAAAAGCTGTTTTTT
-	TRBV9	TRBJ1-5	TRBD1	CASRNRGRGNQPQHF	TGTGCCAGCAGGAACAGGGGGCGCGGCAATCAGCCCCAGCATTTT
-	TRBV7-9	TRBJ2-5	TRBD2	CASSLGGSIDTQYF	TGTGCCAGCAGCTTAGGCGGGAGTATCGATACGCAGTACTTC
many	TRBV6-5	TRBJ2-6	-	CASSNRFSGANVLTF	TGTGCCAGTTCTAATCGTTTCTCTGGGGCCAACGTCCTGACTTTC
-	TRBV20-1	TRBJ2-1	-	CSAREGFMDVAEQFF	TGCAGTGCTAGGGAGGGATTTATGGATGTGGCTGAGCAGTTCTTC
-	TRBV6-4	TRBJ2-3	TRBD1	CASSSQGRKDTQYF	TGTGCCAGCAGCTCACAGGGGCGGAAAGATACGCAGTATTTT
few	TRBV7-3	TRBJ1-3	-	CASSPPHGQTAGNTIYF	TGTGCCAGCAGCCCACCACACGGACAGACGGCTGGAAACACCATATATTTT
-	TRBV10-3	TRBJ1-4	TRBD1	CAIRRGTGGRMDEKLFF	TGTGCCATCAGGCGAGGGACAGGGGGAAGGATGGATGAAAAACTGTTTTTT
many	TRBV6-5	TRBJ2-1	-	CASSSSRPRDEQFF	-
once	TRBV9	TRBJ1-4	-	CASSATGDFNEKRFF	TGTGCCAGCAGCGCGACCGGGGACTTTAATGAAAAACGGTTTTTT
few	TRBV28	TRBJ1-2	-	CASSATLLGRGLYGYTF	TGTGCCAGCAGTGCGACCCTTCTGGGGCGCGGGCTATATGGCTACACCTTC
-	TRBV5-5	TRBJ2-7	TRBD2	CASSAPGLAGVRSEQYF	TGTGCCAGCAGCGCACCGGGACTAGCGGGAGTACGGTCCGAGCAGTACTTC